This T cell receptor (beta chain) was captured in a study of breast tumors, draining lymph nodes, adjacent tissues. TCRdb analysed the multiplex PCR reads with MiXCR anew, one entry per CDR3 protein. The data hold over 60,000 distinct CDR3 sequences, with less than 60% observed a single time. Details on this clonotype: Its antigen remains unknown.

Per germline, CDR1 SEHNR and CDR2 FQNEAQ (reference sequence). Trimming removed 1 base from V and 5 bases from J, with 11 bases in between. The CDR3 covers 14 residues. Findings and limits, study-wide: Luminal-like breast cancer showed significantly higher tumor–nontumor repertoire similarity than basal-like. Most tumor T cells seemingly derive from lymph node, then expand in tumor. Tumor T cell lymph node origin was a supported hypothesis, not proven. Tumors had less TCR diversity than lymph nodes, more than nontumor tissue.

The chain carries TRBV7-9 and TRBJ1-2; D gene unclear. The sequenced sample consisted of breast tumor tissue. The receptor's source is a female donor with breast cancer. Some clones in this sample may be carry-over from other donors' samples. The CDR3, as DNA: TGTGCCAGCAGCTTAGAGATAAGGTCTTATGGCTACACCTTC. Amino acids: CASSLEIRSYGYTF.